This TCR beta chain was recorded in a study of patients and donors after allogeneic stem cell transplantation. One entry per CDR3 protein, called by TCRdb with MiXCR from the RT-PCR reads. The sample has about 230,000 distinct CDR3 sequences; about 14% are singletons. This clonotype was counted many times. This CDR3 comprises 14 residues. Trimming cost V 3 bases and J 0 bases, with 9 bases left between them. CDR1 is DFQATT and CDR2 is SNEGSKA in the germline V gene (reference sequence). The clonotype was recovered from a human donor who was either an allogeneic HSCT recipient or a stem cell or donor lymphocyte infusion donor (not recorded which). It is not recorded whose cells these are; they may come from a transplant donor. V is TRBV20-1 and J is TRBJ2-1; weak D call: TRBD2 (5 bases). The sample was blood, either unsorted or a sorted T cell fraction (not recorded which). The CDR3 DNA sequence: TGCAGTGCTAGTCCCCGGGACTCCTACAATGAGCAGTTCTTC. This sequence encodes CSASPRDSYNEQFF.